The subject of this entry is one T cell receptor (beta chain). Its antigen is not identified. Between the trimmed V and J ends, which lost 8 bases and 5 bases, there was a span of 15 bases. Looked up from germline, CDR1 is SEHNR and CDR2 is FQNEAQ (reference sequence). The CDR3 has 13 residues. The data are from a study of cytomegalovirus exposure and HLA in healthy donors. Study information: When just under 400 donors were genotyped, roughly 78% of them were found to fall in the Caucasian-associated ancestry cluster.

Overall study findings and caveats: Most of the CMV-associated TCR beta chains (in a later analysis) appeared to be HLA-restricted. Exclusion as indistinguishable affected some V segments, including TRBV6-2 and TRBV6-3. Accounts indicate the classifier identified cytomegalovirus status with strong specificity and sensitivity.

Primers for the PCR totalled 60 Vbeta and 13 Jbeta. Measured with immunoSEQ multiplex PCR; TCRdb has only the in-frame clones, and not every one. Of roughly 180,000 clones listed, roughly 80% are singletons. The chain recombines TRBV7-9 with TRBJ1-2, with D possibly TRBD1 on 5 matching bases. The sequence came from a young woman in good health and CMV-seronegative. Sequencing used PBMCs. The CDR3, as DNA: TGTGCCAGCCGGGCAGGGTCCCTTTATGGCTACACCTTC. This codes for CASRAGSLYGYTF.